This record looks at one T cell receptor (beta chain) sequence and its context. Its matching antigen is unknown. This record belongs to a study of cytomegalovirus exposure and HLA in healthy donors. Study-level results: A later analysis reported that several of the most significant clusters appeared to be linked to common viral pathogens, among them Epstein-Barr virus.

In the PCR, 60 Vbeta and 13 Jbeta primers were used. Here immunoSEQ multiplex PCR was the method, and the copy in TCRdb shows in-frame clones only, minus some. Of 150,000 to 200,000 clones detected, approximately 82% appear once; the ten largest clones hold 11%. Trimming removed 2 bases at V and 7 bases at J, with 11 bases between. The CDR3 is 13 amino acids. Germline V gene lookup returns CDR1 WNHNN and CDR2 SYGVQD (reference sequence). Sequencing was carried out using PBMCs. The rearrangement links TRBV10-1 to TRBJ1-2; D is uncertain. This clonotype originated in a man in his late teens or twenties in good health and CMV-seropositive. Here the CDR3 DNA reads TGCGCCAGCAGTGAGGGCGACGGGAGTGGCTACACCTTC. It translates to CASSEGDGSGYTF.